The clone carrying this TCR beta chain has a handful of counts. Other DNA variants within this sample encode the same CDR3. The sample belongs to a study of T cell responses to AZD1222 COVID-19 vaccine. Study-wide background: Pooling was applied to second doses at about 4 or about 12 weeks.

The assay was immunoSEQ multiplex PCR, and TCRdb's table has in-frame clones only and misses some. The sample has 75,000 to 100,000 clones, over 75% seen once. Trimming shortened V by 3 bases and J by 7 bases, and 7 bases separated the two germline ends. Germline V gene data show CDR1 as SGDLS and CDR2 as YYNGEE. The CDR3 contains 11 residues. The clonotype was recovered from an adult in good health. Sequences were derived from peripheral blood, sampled on day 0 of AZD1222 vaccination. The J gene is TRBJ1-2, the V gene TRBV9; D uncertain. The CDR3 DNA is TGTGCCAGCAGCGCGTTCGGTGGCTACACCTTC. It codes for CASSAFGGYTF.